This T cell receptor (beta chain) was identified during a study of T cells after yellow fever vaccination. Study overall: With SMART-Seq v4 Ultra Low Input, the fractions containing low cell numbers were prepared. Study-level results: A weaker but faster secondary response was observed, peaking on day 5 versus 15. Detected again after the booster were most primary-vaccination clones, at 95% to 98% CD4 and around 91% CD8.

The J segment lost 4 bases and the V segment lost 8 bases, leaving 20 bases of the junction unmatched. CDR1 MNHNS and CDR2 SASEGT come from the germline V gene. This CDR3 spans 18 amino acids. Worth noting for this clonotype: Its antigen is not identified.

TCRdb itself ran the 5' RACE reads through MiXCR, one entry per CDR3 protein. Of about 340,000 distinct CDR3 sequences in the sample, 4% were seen once. Material: PBMCs, obtained 5 days after the yellow fever booster vaccination. The receptor was isolated from a young man who received the YFV17D yellow fever vaccine. The chain joins TRBV6-1 to TRBJ2-1; 7 positions match TRBD2. The CDR3 spells CASLGVGDLAATYNEQFF. CDR3 sequence (DNA): TGTGCCAGCTTAGGGGTCGGTGACCTAGCGGCTACTTACAATGAGCAGTTCTTC.